The sequence of this T cell receptor beta chain was determined in a study of T cell responses to AZD1222 COVID-19 vaccine. Study-wide context: Second-dose intervals near 4 or 12 weeks were combined. Whole-study results and caveats: Rises in breadth and depth of Spike-specific TCRs came after two AZD1222 doses. Clonal diversity was possibly underestimated, and white British individuals and females predominated among donors.

In regard to this clone: Its antigen is still unknown.

The data were produced by immunoSEQ multiplex PCR, yet TCRdb's version contains in-frame clones alone and is incomplete. The sample consists of some 150,000 clones, roughly 90% of them appearing once. Germline V gene sequence: CDR1 SGHTA, CDR2 FQGNSA. The CDR3 extends over 17 amino acids. Unmatched junction bases numbered 6, after V lost 3 bases and J lost 1 base. This specimen consisted of peripheral blood, obtained on day 0 of AZD1222 vaccination. This receptor was identified in an adult in good health. The J gene is TRBJ2-7, the V gene TRBV7-2; 13 bases fit TRBD2. CDR3 residues: CASSFTSGGASSYEQYF. The CDR3 DNA reads TGTGCCAGCAGCTTCACTAGCGGGGGGGCCAGTTCCTACGAGCAGTACTTC. Supplemented by reference TRBV7-2 and TRBJ2-7, the full variable domain reads GAGVSQSPSNKVTEKGKDVELRCDPISGHTALYWYRQSLGQGLEFLIYFQGNSAPDKSGLPSDRFSAERTGGSVSTLTIQRTQQEDSAVYLCASSFTSGGASSYEQYFGPGTRLTVT.